This is a list of T cell receptor beta chains from one sample in a study of blood T cells in healthy people across ages. TCRdb reanalysed the 5' RACE reads using MiXCR and keeps one entry per CDR3 protein. The repertoire holds some 1.4 million distinct CDR3 sequences, about 40% seen once, with roughly 7.7% in the top ten. The sample taken for sequencing was blood. These receptors were collected from a woman aged 18-29 years in good health. Each CDR3 is given without its conserved first and last residue. Only some rows state a clone size, as once, few, many or a class for expanded clones.

>16|once|TRBV6-5
ASSYGASGALKDDEQF
>14|NA|TRBV10-3
AISEPQGPMNTEAF
>10|NA|TRBV6-6
ASSASGPEQF
>11|NA|TRBV15
ATRTGGGEKLF
>13|few|TRBV20-1
SAIPGASSYNEQF
>14|once|TRBV20-1
SATTGAGGEQETQY
>14|NA|TRBV4-1
ASSHLTGGASNTQY
>11|NA|TRBV29-1
SAISGETGELF
>12|NA|TRBV12-3/TRBV12-4
ASSPGQVGQPQH
>13|once|TRBV9
ASSVAASAQETQY
>12|NA|TRBV30
AWSVPGQGDEQF
>12|NA|TRBV4-1
ASSLGPRTDTQY
>16|NA|TRBV12-3/TRBV12-4
ASSWERGGLFSTDTQY
>14|NA|TRBV28
ASGGTGGGQGSPLH
>13|NA|TRBV27
ASSLYAAGDQPQH
>10|few|TRBV5-1
ASSRSTREQF